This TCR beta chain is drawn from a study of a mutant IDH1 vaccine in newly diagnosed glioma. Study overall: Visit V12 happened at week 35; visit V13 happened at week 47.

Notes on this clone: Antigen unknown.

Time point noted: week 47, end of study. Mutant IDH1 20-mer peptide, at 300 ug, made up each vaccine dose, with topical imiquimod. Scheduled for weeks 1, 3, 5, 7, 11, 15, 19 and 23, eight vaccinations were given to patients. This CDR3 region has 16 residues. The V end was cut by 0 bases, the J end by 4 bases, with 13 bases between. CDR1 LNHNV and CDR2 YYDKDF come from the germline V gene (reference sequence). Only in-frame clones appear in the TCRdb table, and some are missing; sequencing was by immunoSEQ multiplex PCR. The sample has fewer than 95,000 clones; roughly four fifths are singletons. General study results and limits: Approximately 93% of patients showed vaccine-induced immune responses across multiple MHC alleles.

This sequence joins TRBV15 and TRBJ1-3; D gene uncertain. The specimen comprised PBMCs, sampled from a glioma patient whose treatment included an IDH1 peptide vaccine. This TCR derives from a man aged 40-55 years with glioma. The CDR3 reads CATSRDRGSGGNTIYF. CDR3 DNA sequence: TGTGCCACCAGCAGAGATCGAGGGTCGGGCGGAAACACCATATATTTT.